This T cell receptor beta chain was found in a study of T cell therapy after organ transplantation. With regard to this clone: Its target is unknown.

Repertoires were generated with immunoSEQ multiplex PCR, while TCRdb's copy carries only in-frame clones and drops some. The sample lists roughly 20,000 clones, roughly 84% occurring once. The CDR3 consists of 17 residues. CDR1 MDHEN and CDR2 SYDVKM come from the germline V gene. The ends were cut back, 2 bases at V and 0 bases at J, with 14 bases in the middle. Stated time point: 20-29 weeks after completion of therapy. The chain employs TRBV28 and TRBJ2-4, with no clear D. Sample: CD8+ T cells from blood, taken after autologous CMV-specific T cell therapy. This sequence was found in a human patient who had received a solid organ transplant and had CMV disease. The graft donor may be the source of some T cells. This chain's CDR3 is CASSLKRPILAKNIQYF. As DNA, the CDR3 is TGTGCCAGCAGTTTAAAACGGCCGATACTAGCCAAAAACATTCAGTACTTC. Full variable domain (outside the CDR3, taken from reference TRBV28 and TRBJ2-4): DVKVTQSSRYLVKRTGEKVFLECVQDMDHENMFWYRQDPGLGLRLIYFSYDVKMKEKGDIPEGYSVSREKKERFSLILESASTNQTSMYLCASSLKRPILAKNIQYFGAGTRLSVL.